This T cell receptor (beta chain) was obtained from a study of early T cells in non-severe SARS-CoV-2 infection. Study in general: Bulk RNA taken from unsorted whole blood was sequenced, leaving chains unpaired.

At least ten counts were recorded for this clonotype. Individually, cDNA molecules had unique molecular identifiers attached to them. Using its own MiXCR run on the 5' RACE reads, TCRdb lists one record per CDR3 protein. The repertoire holds about 38,000 distinct CDR3 sequences, around 4.6% seen once, with under 20% in the top ten. V was clipped by 0 bases and J by 8 bases; unmatched bases: 10. The germline CDR1 and CDR2 sequences are LNHNV and YYDKDF (reference sequence). The CDR3 has 17 amino acids. Material for sequencing was whole blood. The J gene is TRBJ2-1, the V gene TRBV15, with 10 nucleotides matching TRBD2. The receptor was derived from an adult who was a healthcare worker with PCR-confirmed SARS-CoV-2 infection or an uninfected control (not recorded which). The CDR3 DNA reads as TGTGCCACCAGCAGAGAATGGGAAAGCGGGGGGGCCGATGAGCAGTTCTTC. It translates to CATSREWESGGADEQFF. Looking up the rest from reference TRBV15 and TRBJ2-1 gives the full variable domain: DAMVIQNPRYQVTQFGKPVTLSCSQTLNHNVMYWYQQKSSQAPKLLFHYYDKDFNNEADTPDNFQSRRPNTSFCFLDIRSPGLGDTAMYLCATSREWESGGADEQFFGPGTRLTVL.